What follows are 15 T cell receptor beta chains derived from one specimen sequenced in a study of shared clonotypes between healthy human individuals. Here immunoSEQ multiplex PCR was the method, and the copy in TCRdb shows in-frame clones only, minus some. The table records roughly 2,000,000 clones, over 85% of them present only once. Cells designated naive CD8 were CD45RO-negative and were positively selected for CCR7, with terminally differentiated effector memory CD45RA+ cells excluded. Material: naive CD8+ T cells from PBMCs. The receptors derive from a man between 18 and 35 years old in good health. Some clones in this sample may be carry-over from other donors' samples.

There are a few counts of this clone. The J gene is TRBJ1-5, the V gene TRBV7-9; D is unclear. Between the trimmed V and J ends, which lost 7 bases and 4 bases, there was a span of 11 bases. Germline V gene lookup returns CDR1 SEHNR and CDR2 FQNEAQ (reference sequence). This CDR3 spans 13 amino acids. The CDR3 DNA sequence: TGTGCCAGCACCGGGGTGGGGAATCAGCCCCAGCATTTT. Translation: CASTGVGNQPQHF.

This sequence joins TRBV10-3 and TRBJ2-2, with D unclear. Germline CDR1 is ENHRY and CDR2 is SYGVKD. With 0 bases removed from V and 5 bases from J, the gap between germline ends came to 16 bases. This CDR3 has 17 residues. The CDR3 bases are TGTGCCATCAGTGAGTCATCGGCACCGCGACAAACCGGGGAGCTGTTTTTT. Amino acid sequence: CAISESSAPRQTGELFF.

The rearrangement joins TRBV7-8 to TRBJ2-7, with D unresolved. The germline gives CDR1 SGHVS, CDR2 FQNEAQ. The V and J ends lost 5 bases and 0 bases respectively, with 11 bases between them. The CDR3 extends over 14 amino acids. The CDR3, as DNA: TGTGCCAGCAGCCCGTACCTTCTCTCCTACGAGCAGTACTTC. It specifies CASSPYLLSYEQYF.

Concerning this clone: Other DNA sequences of this sample code for an identical CDR3. The gene calls are TRBV12-5 and TRBJ1-1; possibly TRBD1 for D (5 bases). Germline loops: CDR1 LGHNT, CDR2 FRNRAP. The CDR3 extends over 11 amino acids. V was pared by 5 bases and J by 8 bases, with 9 bases between. The DNA of the CDR3 is TGTGCTAGTGGTCTGGGACGGGAAGCTTTCTTT. This gives the protein CASGLGREAFF. The entire variable domain, with the rest obtained from reference TRBV12-5 and TRBJ1-1, is as follows: DARVTQTPRHKVTEMGQEVTMRCQPILGHNTVFWYRQTMMQGLELLAYFRNRAPLDDSGMPKDRFSAEMPDATLATLKIQPSEPRDSAVYFCASGLGREAFFGQGTRLTVV.

This chain links TRBV29-1 with TRBJ1-4; 9 positions agree with TRBD1. CDR3 length: 11 residues. The V and J ends lost 5 bases and 10 bases, in that order; junction bases with no gene match: 2. CDR1 and CDR2 (germline): SQVTM, ANQGSEA. Written as DNA, the CDR3 is TGCAGCGTTCGGGGACAGGGAAAACTGTTTTTT. It translates to CSVRGQGKLFF.

V and J are TRBV28 and TRBJ2-7, with 7 bases that match TRBD1. J gave up 7 bases and V 5 bases, and 8 bases lay outside the gene matches. CDR1 and CDR2 from the germline V gene are MDHEN and SYDVKM. The CDR3 runs 13 residues. The CDR3 DNA reads as TGTGCCAGCAGTGTCCGAGGGACAGATGAGCAGTACTTC. Translation gives CASSVRGTDEQYF.

The chain links TRBV30 to TRBJ2-6; 7 bases agree with TRBD1. The CDR3 runs to 16 residues. In germline, CDR1 is GTSNPN, CDR2 SVGIG (reference sequence). The J segment lost 3 bases and the V segment lost 2 bases, leaving 7 bases of the junction unmatched. CDR3 sequence (DNA): TGTGCCTGGAGTCTCCACAGGGGTGGTGGGGCCAACGTCCTGACTTTC. Translating gives CAWSLHRGGGANVLTF.

V gene TRBV6-1 combines with J gene TRBJ1-1; 10 bases match TRBD1. This CDR3 region has 13 residues. The V gene's germline CDR1 is MNHNS and CDR2 SASEGT. The CDR3 is CVYGDRGHTEAFF. CDR3 in DNA: TGTGTATACGGGGACAGGGGACACACTGAAGCTTTCTTT.

The genes are TRBV27 and TRBJ2-3; the D gene is possibly TRBD2 (6 bases). Germline-derived CDR1 and CDR2 are MNHEY and SMNVEV (reference sequence). The CDR3 covers 13 residues. V lost 6 bases and J 2 bases, leaving 9 bases between the germline ends. CDR3 amino acids: CASRGGITDTQYF. CDR3 nucleotide sequence: TGTGCCAGCAGGGGCGGGATCACAGATACGCAGTATTTT.

The chain couples TRBV27 to TRBJ2-5, with 10 bases aligning to TRBD2. In germline, CDR1 is MNHEY, CDR2 SMNVEV (reference sequence). The CDR3 spans 18 residues. V trimming: 2 bases; J trimming: 2 bases; junction bases outside the gene matches: 11. The CDR3 region is CASSLRGLAGVMQETQYF. The CDR3 nucleotides are TGTGCCAGCAGTTTACGTGGCCTAGCGGGAGTAATGCAAGAGACCCAGTACTTC.

This chain connects TRBV5-4 to TRBJ1-1, with D unresolved. The V and J ends lost 0 bases and 4 bases respectively, with 13 bases between them. The length of the CDR3 is 15 residues. In germline, CDR1 is SGHNT, CDR2 YYREEE (reference sequence). The chain's CDR3 is CASSLAAGGVTEAFF. The CDR3 nucleotides read TGTGCCAGCAGCTTGGCCGCGGGCGGGGTCACTGAAGCTTTCTTT.

This clone was recorded only once. This sample includes further DNA sequences coding for the same CDR3. The chain employs TRBV27 and TRBJ2-7; possible D gene TRBD2, 5 bases. The germline CDR1 and CDR2 sequences are MNHEY and SMNVEV (reference sequence). CDR3 size: 14 residues. Trimming shortened V by 5 bases and J by 4 bases, and 15 bases separated the two germline ends. This chain's CDR3 is CASSTSGRGYEQYF. CDR3 in DNA: TGTGCCAGCAGTACCTCGGGCCGCGGGTACGAGCAGTACTTC.

This CDR3 reads CASSWGIRGTGELFF. DNA of the CDR3: TGTGCCAGCAGTTGGGGCATCCGTGGGACCGGGGAGCTGTTTTTT. V is TRBV25-1 and J is TRBJ2-2; D perhaps matches TRBD1 (5 bases). The CDR3 is 15 residues long. The V and J ends lost 5 bases and 5 bases respectively, with 15 bases between them. Germline lookup yields CDR1 MGHDK and CDR2 SYGVNS.

V usage is TRBV15 and J usage is TRBJ2-7; D gene uncertain. The CDR3 is made up of 12 amino acids. Germline CDR1 and CDR2: LNHNV and YYDKDF (reference sequence). The V gene lost 11 bases and the J gene lost 2 bases, with 13 bases spanning the gap. For the CDR3, the DNA is TGTGCCTCCTCGGCGTCGCCCTACGAGCAGTACTTC. Encoded protein: CASSASPYEQYF.

The rearrangement links TRBV30 to TRBJ2-7; the D is unclear. CDR1 and CDR2 (germline): GTSNPN, SVGIG (reference sequence). This CDR3 comprises 12 residues. Trimming cost V 0 bases and J 7 bases, with 10 bases left between them. The CDR3 bases are TGTGCCTGGAGTGTACTCGGTGAAGAGCAGTACTTC. Its protein product is CAWSVLGEEQYF.